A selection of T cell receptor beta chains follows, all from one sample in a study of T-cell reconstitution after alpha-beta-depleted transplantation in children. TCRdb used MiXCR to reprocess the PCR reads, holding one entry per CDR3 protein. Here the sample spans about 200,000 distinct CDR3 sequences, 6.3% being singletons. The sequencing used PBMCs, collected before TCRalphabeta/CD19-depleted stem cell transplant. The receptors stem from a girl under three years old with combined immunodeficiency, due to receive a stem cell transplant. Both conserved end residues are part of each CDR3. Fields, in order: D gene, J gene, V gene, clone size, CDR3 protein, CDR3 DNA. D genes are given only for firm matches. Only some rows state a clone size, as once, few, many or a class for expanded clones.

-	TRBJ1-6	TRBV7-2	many	CASSLADITLHF	TGTGCCAGCAGCTTAGCGGATATTACCCTCCACTTT
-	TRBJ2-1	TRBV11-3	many	CASSLITNEQFF	TGTGCCAGCAGCTTAATCACCAATGAGCAGTTCTTC
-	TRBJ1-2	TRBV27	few	CASSSSGGAGYTF	TGTGCCAGCAGTTCCTCGGGGGGAGCTGGCTACACCTTC
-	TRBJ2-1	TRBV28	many	CASSRPWDEQFF	TGTGCCAGCAGCCGACCCTGGGATGAGCAGTTCTTC
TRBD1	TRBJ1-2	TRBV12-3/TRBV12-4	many	CASRPLGGGTVYGYTF	TGTGCCAGCAGGCCCCTGGGAGGGGGCACCGTCTATGGCTACACCTTC
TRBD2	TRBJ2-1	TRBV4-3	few	CASSHPASGGFSYNEQFF	TGCGCCAGCAGCCACCCGGCTAGCGGGGGGTTCTCCTACAATGAGCAGTTCTTC
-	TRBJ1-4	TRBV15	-	CATSRELQPIGEKLFF	TGTGCCACCAGCAGAGAATTACAGCCCATCGGGGAAAAACTGTTTTTT
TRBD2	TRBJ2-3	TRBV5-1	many	CASSPWPDLAGATDTQYF	TGCGCCAGCAGCCCCTGGCCCGACTTAGCGGGAGCCACAGATACGCAGTATTTT
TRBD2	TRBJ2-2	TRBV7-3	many	CASSLSPAGNGELFF	TGTGCCAGCAGCTTATCCCCAGCGGGGAACGGGGAGCTGTTTTTT
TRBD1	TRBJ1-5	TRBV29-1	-	CSVALGTGYQPQHF	TGCAGCGTTGCCCTGGGGACAGGCTATCAGCCCCAGCATTTT
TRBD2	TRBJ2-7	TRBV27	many	CASSPRGWYEQYF	TGTGCCAGCAGCCCGCGGGGGTGGTACGAGCAGTACTTC
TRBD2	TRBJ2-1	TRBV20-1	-	CSARDLAGGLGEQFF	TGCAGTGCTAGAGATCTGGCGGGGGGGCTTGGTGAGCAGTTCTTC
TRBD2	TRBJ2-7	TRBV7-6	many	CASSLVASGGQFSYEQYF	TGTGCCAGCAGCTTAGTAGCTAGCGGGGGACAGTTTTCCTACGAGCAGTACTTC
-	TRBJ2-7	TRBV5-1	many	CASTSDIETGEQYF	TGCGCCAGCACCTCGGACATTGAGACAGGCGAGCAGTACTTC
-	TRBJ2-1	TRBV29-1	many	CSVPYLAYEQFF	TGCAGCGTGCCTTACCTAGCGTATGAGCAGTTCTTC
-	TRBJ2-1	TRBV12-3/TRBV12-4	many	CASSLRGLENEQFF	TGTGCCAGCAGTTTACGAGGGCTTGAGAATGAGCAGTTCTTC
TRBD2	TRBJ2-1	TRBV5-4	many	CASSLSLQRGGRLYNEQFF	TGTGCCAGCAGCTTGTCACTACAGCGGGGGGGAAGACTGTACAATGAGCAGTTCTTC
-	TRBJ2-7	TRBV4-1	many	CASSPEGVWVYEQYF	TGCGCCAGCAGCCCAGAGGGGGTTTGGGTCTACGAGCAGTACTTC
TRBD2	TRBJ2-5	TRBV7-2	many	CASSFYRTSQETQYF	TGTGCCAGCAGCTTTTATCGGACTAGCCAAGAGACCCAGTACTTC
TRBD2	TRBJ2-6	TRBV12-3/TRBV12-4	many	CASSYWALAVSGANVLTF	TGTGCCAGCAGTTACTGGGCGCTAGCGGTCTCTGGGGCCAACGTCCTGACTTTC
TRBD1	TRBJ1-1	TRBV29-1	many	CSGEQGMNTEAFF	TGCAGCGGGGAACAGGGGATGAACACTGAAGCTTTCTTT
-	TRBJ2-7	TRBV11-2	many	CASSQVTSSYEQYF	TGTGCCAGCAGCCAAGTGACTAGCTCCTACGAGCAGTACTTC
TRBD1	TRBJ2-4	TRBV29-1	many	CSVDRDAKNIQYF	TGCAGCGTAGACAGGGATGCCAAAAACATTCAGTACTTC
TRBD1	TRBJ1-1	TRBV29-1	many	CSVKQGVAFF	TGCAGCGTTAAACAGGGGGTTGCTTTCTTT
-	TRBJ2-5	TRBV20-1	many	CSALRGLSETQYF	TGCAGTGCTCTAAGGGGGTTATCGGAGACCCAGTACTTC